Shown below are 25 T cell receptor beta chains from a single sample sequenced in a study of T cells after yellow fever vaccination. MiXCR, applied by TCRdb to the 5' RACE reads, yields one record per CDR3 protein. The sample holds around 310,000 distinct CDR3 sequences, approximately 3.9% seen once. The material was PBMCs, obtained on the day of the yellow fever booster vaccination. All receptors come from a man aged 18-30 years who received the YFV17D yellow fever vaccine.

This clonotype was counted at least ten times. The chain employs TRBV9 and TRBJ2-2, with 8 bases fitting TRBD2. The V gene's germline CDR1 is SGDLS and CDR2 YYNGEE. CDR3 length equals 13 residues. The V and J ends lost 4 bases and 6 bases, in that order; junction bases with no gene match: 2. CDR3 coding DNA: TGTGCCAGCAGCTCCGGGGGGGCCGGGGAGCTGTTTTTT. This translates into CASSSGGAGELFF.

This clonotype was picked up a small number of times. V and J are TRBV12-5 and TRBJ2-7; 10 bases align to TRBD1. Trimming cost V 6 bases and J 8 bases; bases outside gene matches: 7. The CDR3 covers 13 residues. Germline lookup yields CDR1 LGHNT and CDR2 FRNRAP. CDR3 sequence: CASGTPGQGKQYF. The CDR3 region has the DNA TGTGCTAGTGGCACTCCGGGACAGGGGAAGCAGTACTTC.

At least ten counts were recorded for this clonotype. The genes are TRBV5-1 and TRBJ1-2, with D tentatively TRBD1 (5 bases). This CDR3 contains 15 residues. V lost 4 bases to trimming and J lost 1 base, with 14 bases between them. The V gene's germline CDR1 is SGHRS and CDR2 YFSETQ. CDR3 loop: CASSNPPDSNYGYTF. DNA of the CDR3: TGCGCCAGCAGCAACCCCCCCGACAGTAACTATGGCTACACCTTC.

This clonotype was seen repeatedly, ten times or more. The chain joins TRBV6-6 to TRBJ1-1; 7 nucleotides match TRBD1. The CDR3 spans 15 residues. CDR1 is MNHNY and CDR2 is SVGAGI in the germline V gene (reference sequence). J gave up 2 bases and V 0 bases, and 3 bases lay outside the gene matches. The CDR3 nucleotides read TGTGCCAGCAGTTACTCGACAGGGCAAAACACTGAAGCTTTCTTT. Its translation: CASSYSTGQNTEAFF.

This clonotype was seen repeatedly, ten times or more. The chain couples TRBV7-9 to TRBJ2-4; tentatively, D is TRBD2 (6 bases). CDR3 size: 15 residues. V dropped 4 bases and J dropped 0 bases, with 10 bases sitting between them. Germline V gene lookup returns CDR1 SEHNR and CDR2 FQNEAQ (reference sequence). CDR3 sequence (DNA): TGTGCCAGCAGCTGGGGGACTCTAGCCAAAAACATTCAGTACTTC. Amino acid sequence: CASSWGTLAKNIQYF.

Points on this clonotype: This may be a read error: a much more frequent sequence differs by one nucleotide. The chain carries TRBV5-1 and TRBJ2-3; tentatively, D is TRBD2 (7 bases). The CDR3 loop spans 14 amino acids. From germline, CDR1 is SGHRS and CDR2 YFSETQ. As DNA, the CDR3 is TGCGCCAGCAGCTCCCGGGGGGACACAGATACGGAGTATTTT. This sequence encodes CASSSRGDTDTEYF.

The genes are TRBV13 and TRBJ1-1; tentatively, D is TRBD1 (5 bases). This CDR3 is 15 amino acids long. The germline V gene has CDR1 PRHDT and CDR2 FYEKMQ (reference sequence). The V gene lost 4 bases and the J gene lost 2 bases, with 14 bases spanning the gap. The CDR3 here is CASSYMGGRNTEAFF. The DNA for the CDR3 is TGTGCCAGCAGCTACATGGGGGGGAGAAACACTGAAGCTTTCTTT.

In its sample, this clonotype was seen many times. The chain is built from TRBV2 and TRBJ1-1; the D is unclear. The germline V gene encodes CDR1 SNHLY and CDR2 FYNNEI. The germline V and J ends were trimmed by 0 bases and 7 bases, with 3 bases remaining between them. This CDR3 has 11 residues. The CDR3 loop is CASSEAIEAFF. The CDR3, as DNA: TGTGCCAGCAGTGAAGCGATTGAAGCTTTCTTT.

A few counts support this clonotype. In nucleotides, the CDR3 is TGTGCCAGCAGCCAAGAAAACGCGGGGGCCGAAGCTTTCTTT. This gives the protein CASSQENAGAEAFF. J is TRBJ1-1 and V is TRBV3-1; a possible D gene is TRBD1 (6 bases). This CDR3 has 14 amino acids. Trimming took off 0 bases at V and 8 bases at J, with 13 bases between the two ends. Germline V gives CDR1 LGHDT, CDR2 YNNKEL (reference sequence).

The sample holds many counts of this clonotype. The V call is TRBV15, the J call TRBJ1-1; D may be TRBD1 (5 bases). V lost 5 bases and J 10 bases, leaving 17 bases between the germline ends. CDR1 and CDR2 from the germline V gene are LNHNV and YYDKDF (reference sequence). CDR3 length: 13 residues. CDR3 coding DNA: TGTGCCACCAGCGGCGACAGAGGCCTTGGAGCTTTCTTT. It is translated as CATSGDRGLGAFF.

A word on this clonotype: The junction and the germline gene differ at one end; a read error may be behind it. The rearrangement joins TRBV5-1 to TRBJ1-1; TRBD1 might be the D (5 bases). Germline V gives CDR1 SGHRS, CDR2 YFSETQ. The CDR3 loop spans 14 amino acids. In nucleotides, the CDR3 is TGCGCCAGCAGCGGGGGAGCCCTGAACGCTGAAGCTTTCTTT. Its translation is CASSGGALNAEAFF.

The V gene is TRBV11-2, the J gene TRBJ2-7; 10 nucleotides line up with TRBD1. This CDR3 is 17 amino acids long. V shed 4 bases and J 7 bases; nucleotides not matched to a gene: 16. Looked up from germline, CDR1 is SGHAT and CDR2 is FQNNGV. The CDR3 loop is CASSSTPRPGQGWEQYF. In DNA form, the CDR3 reads TGTGCCAGCAGCTCGACACCACGGCCGGGACAGGGGTGGGAGCAGTACTTC.

The chain uses TRBV5-1 and TRBJ2-1; D unclear. The CDR3 extends over 15 amino acids. Germline V gene data show CDR1 as SGHRS and CDR2 as YFSETQ. Trimming pared 1 base from V and 0 bases from J, leaving 8 bases between. The DNA of the CDR3 is TGCGCCAGCAGCTTGACCGGTGACTCCTACAATGAGCAGTTCTTC. This codes for CASSLTGDSYNEQFF.

This clonotype was seen many times. The chain joins TRBV15 to TRBJ2-3; TRBD2 might be the D (5 bases). Germline V gene sequence: CDR1 LNHNV, CDR2 YYDKDF (reference sequence). CDR3 length: 14 residues. V was pared by 4 bases and J by 6 bases, with 14 bases between. CDR3 loop: CATSTGNSKDTQYF. The DNA for the CDR3 is TGTGCCACCAGCACCGGGAATTCCAAGGATACGCAGTATTTT.

CDR3 residues: CATTGTSGRLRGEQFF. In DNA form, the CDR3 reads TGTGCCACCACCGGGACTAGCGGACGCCTCCGAGGTGAGCAGTTCTTC. The chain links TRBV15 to TRBJ2-1; 11 bases line up with TRBD2. With V trimmed by 7 bases and J by 9 bases, 14 bases remained unmatched. This CDR3 contains 16 residues. Germline loops: CDR1 LNHNV, CDR2 YYDKDF (reference sequence).

There are many counts of this clonotype. This chain links TRBV5-1 with TRBJ1-4; D might be TRBD1 (5 bases). CDR3 length equals 15 residues. Per the germline V gene, CDR1 is SGHRS and CDR2 is YFSETQ. Trimming pared 2 bases from V and 8 bases from J, leaving 16 bases between. The CDR3 loop reads CASSFNRQPGEKLFF. CDR3 coding DNA: TGCGCCAGCAGCTTTAACCGACAGCCTGGGGAAAAACTGTTTTTT.

This clonotype was counted at least ten times. This rearrangement joins TRBV10-3 to TRBJ2-1; D call uncertain. V was trimmed by 7 bases and J by 3 bases, leaving 13 bases between them. Germline CDR1 ENHRY, CDR2 SYGVKD. CDR3 length: 14 residues. The CDR3 here is CAITYSDIYNEQFF. The CDR3, as DNA: TGTGCCATCACCTATAGTGATATCTACAATGAGCAGTTCTTC.

Many counts were recorded for this clonotype. The chain couples TRBV6-6 to TRBJ2-3; possible D gene TRBD1, 5 bases. V was shortened by 7 bases and J by 4 bases, with 18 bases between the two germline ends. CDR3 length: 15 residues. Germline lookup yields CDR1 MNHNY and CDR2 SVGAGI (reference sequence). CDR3 loop: CASNSPNLGPDTQYF. CDR3 nucleotide sequence: TGTGCCAGCAACAGTCCTAACCTGGGGCCAGATACGCAGTATTTT.

This clonotype was picked up many times. This sequence joins TRBV5-1 and TRBJ1-2; 10 bases are a match to TRBD1. The CDR3 consists of 16 residues. V shed 2 bases, J shed 7 bases, and the junction held 11 bases outside the gene matches. Germline V gene lookup returns CDR1 SGHRS and CDR2 YFSETQ. In DNA form, the CDR3 reads TGCGCCAGCAGCTTTAGACAGGGGGCGTCGCATGCTGGCTACACCTTC. Its protein is CASSFRQGASHAGYTF.

Many counts were recorded for this clonotype. This chain connects TRBV5-1 to TRBJ2-3; 7 nucleotides agree with TRBD1. The CDR3 runs 15 residues. J gave up 6 bases and V 5 bases, and 12 bases lay outside the gene matches. Looked up from germline, CDR1 is SGHRS and CDR2 is YFSETQ. Here the CDR3 DNA reads TGCGCCAGCAGGACAGGGTCCGGATCGTTGGATACGCAGTATTTT. It yields the protein CASRTGSGSLDTQYF.

The V gene is TRBV6-2 or TRBV6-3, the J gene TRBJ2-1, with a weak D call TRBD1 (7 bases). The V and J ends lost 7 bases and 7 bases respectively, with 17 bases between them. CDR3 size: 14 residues. Germline V gene data show CDR1 as MNHEY and CDR2 as SVGEGT. The CDR3 DNA sequence: TGTGCCAGCACCGGGGGACAGAGGATGAATGAGCAGTTCTTC. It is translated as CASTGGQRMNEQFF.

This clonotype occurred many times. The CDR3 nucleotides read TGTGCCAGTAAAAGACAGGGAGACACCGGGGAGCTGTTTTTT. Its protein product is CASKRQGDTGELFF. V gene TRBV2 combines with J gene TRBJ2-2; 7 bases line up with TRBD1. The CDR3 sequence is 14 residues long. Germline CDR1 reads SNHLY; CDR2 reads FYNNEI. Trimming took 9 bases from V and 3 from J; bases not matched to a gene: 7.

A few counts support this clonotype. The chain carries TRBV19 and TRBJ1-1, with D possibly being TRBD1 (5 bases). V lost 7 bases to trimming and J lost 2 bases, with 14 bases between them. The CDR3 runs 14 residues. The germline V gene has CDR1 LNHDA and CDR2 SQIVND (reference sequence). CDR3 residues: CASTPSRDNTEAFF. CDR3 DNA: TGTGCCAGTACCCCCAGCCGGGACAACACTGAAGCTTTCTTT. Looking up the rest from reference TRBV19 and TRBJ1-1 gives the full variable domain: DGGITQSPKYLFRKEGQNVTLSCEQNLNHDAMYWYRQDPGQGLRLIYYSQIVNDFQKGDIAEGYSVSREKKESFPLTVTSAQKNPTAFYLCASTPSRDNTEAFFGQGTRLTVV.

The gene calls are TRBV29-1 and TRBJ1-1; D not resolved. The germline V gene encodes CDR1 SQVTM and CDR2 ANQGSEA. Trimming left V 4 bases short and J 2 bases short, with 11 bases between. This CDR3 region has 13 residues. The CDR3 spells CSVVQLVNTEAFF. CDR3 DNA: TGCAGCGTTGTACAGTTGGTAAACACTGAAGCTTTCTTT.

The V gene is TRBV15, the J gene TRBJ1-6; no definite D call. Germline CDR1 reads LNHNV; CDR2 reads YYDKDF (reference sequence). The germline V and J ends were trimmed by 0 bases and 6 bases, with 6 bases remaining between them. The CDR3 consists of 14 residues. CDR3 in DNA: TGTGCCACCAGCAGAGAGGCTCTTAATTCACCCCTCCACTTT. Encoded protein: CATSREALNSPLHF.